These T cell receptor beta chains were read from a single sample in a study of T cell responses to AZD1222 COVID-19 vaccine. Sequencing used immunoSEQ multiplex PCR; TCRdb keeps in-frame clones, though not all of them. The sample records more than 100,000 clones, 80% to 90% being singletons. Specimen: peripheral blood, collected on day 0 of AZD1222 vaccination. These receptors came from an adult in good health. Each CDR3 is given with its conserved first and last residue. D genes are given only for firm matches. Rows may omit the clone size; those that give it use once, few, many or a size class.

-	TRBJ1-3	-	TRBV4-3	TGCGCCAGCAGCCAACTTACAGGGATCGAGCAAGGAAACACCATATATTTT	CASSQLTGIEQGNTIYF
-	TRBJ1-1	TRBD1	TRBV28	TGTGCCAGCAGTTTATGGACAGGGAGGACTGAAGCTTTCTTT	CASSLWTGRTEAFF
-	TRBJ2-7	TRBD2	TRBV6-2/TRBV6-3	TGTGCCAGCAGTTACTCGAAAGTATTCTGGCTAGCGGGAGGCGGCTACGAGCAGTACTTC	CASSYSKVFWLAGGGYEQYF
-	TRBJ2-5	-	TRBV6-5	TGTGCCAGCAGTTCCCGGACCGAAACCCAGTACTTC	CASSSRTETQYF
-	TRBJ1-4	TRBD1	TRBV11-2	TGTGCCAGCAGCCCGGACAGGCTGAAACTGTTTTTT	CASSPDRLKLFF
-	TRBJ2-1	-	TRBV6-5	TGTGCCAGCACTAGAGCAGATGAGCAGTTCTTC	CASTRADEQFF
-	TRBJ2-5	-	TRBV12-5	TGTGCTAGTGGTTTGTCCCCAGGGGAGGAGACCCAGTACTTC	CASGLSPGEETQYF
once	TRBJ1-5	-	TRBV2	TGTGCCAGCAGCCTTGCCTCTAATCAGCCCCAGCATTTT	CASSLASNQPQHF
-	TRBJ2-2	TRBD2	TRBV5-1	TGCGCCAGCAGCCCCCGAAGGGGAGCGGGGGACACCGGGGAGCTGTTTTTT	CASSPRRGAGDTGELFF
-	TRBJ1-6	-	TRBV28	TGTGCCAGCAGCCAGGGAGGCTATAATTCACCCCTCCACTTT	CASSQGGYNSPLHF
once	TRBJ1-1	-	TRBV27	TGTGCCAGCAGCACCCTGCTAGGCAGGGTGGCTGAAGCTTTCTTT	CASSTLLGRVAEAFF
-	TRBJ1-2	TRBD1	TRBV6-5	TGTGCCAGCAGTTTATCCGGGACAGAAATTTATGGCTACACCTTC	CASSLSGTEIYGYTF
few	TRBJ1-1	TRBD1	TRBV29-1	TGCAGCGTGGCCCCGGGACAGGGCTTAAACGCTGAAGCTTTCTTT	CSVAPGQGLNAEAFF
-	TRBJ1-6	-	TRBV3-1/TRBV3-2	TGTGCCAGCAGCCCACCGGGTCCAAGCTCCTATAATTCACCCCTCCACTTT	CASSPPGPSSYNSPLHF
-	TRBJ1-1	TRBD1	TRBV30	TGTGCCTGGAGTTGGTCAGGGGGTACTGAAGCTTTCTTT	CAWSWSGGTEAFF
-	TRBJ1-5	-	TRBV28	TGTGCCAGCAGTTCCGCCGGGGGGAAGGGGAATCAGCCCCAGCATTTT	CASSSAGGKGNQPQHF
-	TRBJ2-1	-	TRBV6-4	TGTGCCAGCAGCCCTCGGTGGGGGCCCTACAATGAGCAGTTCTTC	CASSPRWGPYNEQFF
-	TRBJ2-3	TRBD1	TRBV5-1	TGCGCCAGCGGCCGGGACAGGGGTTCAGATACGCAGTATTTT	CASGRDRGSDTQYF
-	TRBJ1-2	-	TRBV4-1	TGCGCCAGCAGCCAAGAGCAAGGACCGGGTCTGGGACCCACCTATGGCTACACCTTC	CASSQEQGPGLGPTYGYTF
-	TRBJ2-4	-	TRBV4-1	TGCGCCAGCAGCCAAGGAGGGGGACTTGGGAACATTCAGTACTTC	CASSQGGGLGNIQYF
once	TRBJ1-6	-	TRBV7-2	TGTGCCAGCAGCTTCGAACGTTCACCCCTCCACTTT	CASSFERSPLHF
-	TRBJ2-1	-	TRBV7-2	TGTGCCAGCAGCTGGCTCGGGTGGGATGAGCAGTTCTTC	CASSWLGWDEQFF
-	TRBJ2-1	TRBD2	TRBV6-2/TRBV6-3	TGTGCCAGCAGTTGGCCGGGGGGGACTAGCGTCATCTTC	CASSWPGGTSVIF
-	TRBJ2-1	TRBD2	TRBV9	TGTGCCAGCAGCGTAGCCGGGGGGGCCGACAGGGAGCAGTTCTTC	CASSVAGGADREQFF
-	TRBJ1-1	-	TRBV19	TGTGCCAGTAGTAGCCCTCACGGGAGGGGCCGCAAAAACACTGAAGCTTTCTTT	CASSSPHGRGRKNTEAFF
-	TRBJ1-2	-	TRBV6-5	TGTGCCAGCACGGGGCTAAACTATGGCTACACCTTC	CASTGLNYGYTF
-	TRBJ2-7	TRBD1	TRBV12-3/TRBV12-4	TGTGCCAGCAGTACAGGGGTTACAGACGAGCAGTACTTC	CASSTGVTDEQYF
-	TRBJ1-4	-	TRBV14	TGTGCCAGCAGCCAAGAACGGGCGCTGGGTGGACTGTTTTTT	CASSQERALGGLFF
once	TRBJ2-5	TRBD2	TRBV7-2	TGTGCCAGCAGCTTCGGGACTACAGAAGAGACCCAGTACTTC	CASSFGTTEETQYF
-	TRBJ2-2	TRBD2	TRBV7-2	TGTGCCAGCAGCTCCCATAGCGGGATGAACACCGGGGAGCTGTTTTTT	CASSSHSGMNTGELFF
-	TRBJ2-7	TRBD1	TRBV28	TGTGCCAGCAGTTCCCCGGGACAGGGGATATCGGGCGAGCAGTACTTC	CASSSPGQGISGEQYF
-	TRBJ2-7	-	TRBV7-9	TGTGCCAGCAGGAGGCGGGCAGCCGGTGATCAGTACTTC	CASRRRAAGDQYF
-	TRBJ1-1	-	TRBV10-3	TGTGCCATCTCAGACGGGTCTCGGATGAACACTGAAGCTTTCTTT	CAISDGSRMNTEAFF
-	TRBJ2-7	-	TRBV4-1	TGCGCCAGCAGCCAAGATGGAAGGGAGCAGTACTTC	CASSQDGREQYF
-	TRBJ2-5	-	TRBV29-1	TGCAGCGCCCGGATCGTCCAAGAGACCCAGTACTTC	CSARIVQETQYF
-	TRBJ2-7	-	TRBV6-5	TGTGCCAGCAGGACCCATGTCCAAAGCTCCTACGAGCAGTACTTC	CASRTHVQSSYEQYF
-	TRBJ1-2	-	TRBV5-6	TGTGCCAGCAGCTTGGTTCGCGGGTATGGCTACACCTTC	CASSLVRGYGYTF
once	TRBJ1-2	TRBD1	TRBV5-1	TGCGCCAGCAGCTTGGGCCTTCTGGGACAGGGGCCGAGTAGCTACACCTTC	CASSLGLLGQGPSSYTF
-	TRBJ1-2	TRBD1	TRBV27	TGTGCCAGCAGTTTAGGGACAGGGGGCGTGGATGGCTACACCTTC	CASSLGTGGVDGYTF
-	TRBJ2-1	-	TRBV19	TGTGCCAGTAGTTGGACACCTTACAATGAGCAGTTCTTC	CASSWTPYNEQFF
-	TRBJ1-2	-	TRBV21-1	TGTGCCAGCAGCAAACGACCGGTCTATGGCTACACCTTC	CASSKRPVYGYTF
-	TRBJ2-7	TRBD2	TRBV10-3	TGTGCCATCAATGGACTAGCGGGAGAGAGCGAGCAGTACTTC	CAINGLAGESEQYF